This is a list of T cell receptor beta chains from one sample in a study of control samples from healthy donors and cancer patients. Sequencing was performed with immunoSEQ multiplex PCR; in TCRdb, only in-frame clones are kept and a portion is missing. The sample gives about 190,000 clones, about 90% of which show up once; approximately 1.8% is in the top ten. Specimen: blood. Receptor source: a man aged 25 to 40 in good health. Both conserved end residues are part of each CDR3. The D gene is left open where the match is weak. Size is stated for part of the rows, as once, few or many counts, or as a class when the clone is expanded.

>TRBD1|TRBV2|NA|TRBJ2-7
CASSFEGQARQYF
TGTGCCAGCAGTTTTGAGGGACAGGCACGTCAGTACTTC
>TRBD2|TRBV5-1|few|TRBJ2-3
CASSSAGTSGAGGTDTQYF
TGCGCCAGCAGCTCCGCCGGGACTAGCGGGGCTGGGGGTACAGATACGCAGTATTTT
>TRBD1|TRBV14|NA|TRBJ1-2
CASSQVVLGQGVQNGYTF
TGTGCCAGCAGCCAAGTGGTCTTGGGACAGGGGGTTCAGAATGGCTACACCTTC
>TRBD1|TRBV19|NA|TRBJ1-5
CASSGQGLNQPQHF
TGTGCCAGTAGTGGACAGGGGCTAAATCAGCCCCAGCATTTT
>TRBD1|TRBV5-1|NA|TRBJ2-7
CASSRGTGTYEQYF
TGCGCCAGCAGCCGCGGGACAGGGACCTACGAGCAGTACTTC
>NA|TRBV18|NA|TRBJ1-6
CASSLNAGENSPLHF
TGTGCCAGCTCACTCAACGCGGGGGAAAATTCACCCCTCCACTTT
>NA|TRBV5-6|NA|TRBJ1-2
CATSPLGGHNYGYTF
TGTGCCACCTCACCCCTTGGGGGGCATAACTATGGCTACACCTTC
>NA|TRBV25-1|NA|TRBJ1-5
CASARRENNQPQHF
TGTGCCAGCGCCCGTAGGGAAAACAATCAGCCCCAGCATTTT
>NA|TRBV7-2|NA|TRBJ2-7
CASSWKPGPIYEQYF
TGTGCCAGCAGCTGGAAACCCGGGCCCATCTACGAGCAGTACTTC
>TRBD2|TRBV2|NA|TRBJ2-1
CASRGGLGTYNEQFF
TGTGCCAGCAGGGGAGGGCTTGGGACCTACAATGAGCAGTTCTTC
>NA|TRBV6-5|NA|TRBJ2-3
CASMRPFDTDTQYF
TGTGCCAGCATGCGCCCCTTCGATACAGATACGCAGTATTTT
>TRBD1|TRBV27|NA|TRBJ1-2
CASRLNSGGGHGYTF
TGTGCCAGCAGGTTGAACTCAGGGGGCGGTCATGGCTACACCTTC
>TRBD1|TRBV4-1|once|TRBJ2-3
CASSQRGGADTQYF
TGCGCCAGCAGCCAGAGAGGGGGCGCAGATACGCAGTATTTT
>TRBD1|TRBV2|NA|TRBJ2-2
CASSGGQVAPGELFF
TGTGCCAGCAGTGGGGGACAGGTGGCCCCCGGGGAGCTGTTTTTT
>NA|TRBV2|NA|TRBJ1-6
CASSQGGGGHYSPLHF
TGTGCCAGCAGCCAAGGGGGTGGGGGGCATTACTCACCCCTCCACTTT
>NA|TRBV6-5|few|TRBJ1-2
CASSPREAKPYGYTF
TGTGCCAGCAGCCCCCGGGAGGCTAAACCCTATGGCTACACCTTC
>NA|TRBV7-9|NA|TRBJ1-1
CASSQGGTEAFF
TGTGCCAGCAGCCAAGGGGGGACTGAAGCTTTCTTT
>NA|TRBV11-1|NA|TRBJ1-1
CASSLEDKVTEAFF
TGTGCCAGCAGCTTAGAGGACAAGGTCACTGAAGCTTTCTTT
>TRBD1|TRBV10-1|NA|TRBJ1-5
CASSRDRGQPQHF
TGCGCCAGCAGCCGGGACAGGGGACAGCCCCAGCATTTT
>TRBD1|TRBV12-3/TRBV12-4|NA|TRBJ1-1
CASSFYRGTEAFF
TGTGCCAGCAGTTTCTACAGGGGTACTGAAGCTTTCTTT
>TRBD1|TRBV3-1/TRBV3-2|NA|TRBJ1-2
CASSPDRANYGYTF
TGTGCCAGCAGCCCGGACAGGGCTAACTATGGCTACACCTTC
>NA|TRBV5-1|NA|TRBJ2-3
CASSLGRTTDTQYF
TGCGCCAGCAGCTTGGGGCGGACCACAGATACGCAGTATTTT
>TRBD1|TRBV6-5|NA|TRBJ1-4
CASSTGEANEKLFF
TGTGCCAGCAGCACAGGGGAGGCTAATGAAAAACTGTTTTTT
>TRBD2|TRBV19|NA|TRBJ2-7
CASRAHSGGSSYEQYF
TGTGCCAGTAGGGCCCACAGCGGGGGTAGCTCCTACGAGCAGTACTTC
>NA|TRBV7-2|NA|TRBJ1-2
CASSLAGHDYGYTF
TGTGCCAGCAGCTTAGCGGGGCATGACTATGGCTACACCTTC
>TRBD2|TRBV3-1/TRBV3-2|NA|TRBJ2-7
CASSRELAGGPGEQYF
TGTGCCAGCAGCCGAGAACTAGCGGGGGGGCCGGGCGAGCAGTACTTC
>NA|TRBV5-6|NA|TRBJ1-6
CASHDLLNSPLHF
TGTGCCAGCCACGACCTTCTTAATTCACCCCTCCACTTT
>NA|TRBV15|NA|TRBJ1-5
CATSSVGDLHF
TGTGCCACCAGCAGTGTCGGGGACCTGCATTTT